This T cell receptor (beta chain) was recovered during a study of cytomegalovirus exposure and HLA in healthy donors. The PCR used 60 Vbeta and 13 Jbeta primers. Libraries were prepared by immunoSEQ multiplex PCR; TCRdb keeps only in-frame clonotypes and omits some of them. The table records about 140,000 clones, roughly 80% of them present only once. The sequence derives from a man between 18 and 29 years old in good health and CMV-seronegative. Material for sequencing was PBMCs.

CDR3 region: CASMRDRGRWETQYF. The DNA of the CDR3 is TGTGCCAGCATGAGGGACAGGGGGCGATGGGAGACCCAGTACTTC. V is TRBV6-6 and J is TRBJ2-5; 12 bases fit TRBD1. Per the germline V gene, CDR1 is MNHNY and CDR2 is SVGAGI (reference sequence). There are 15 residues in the CDR3. V shed 7 bases and J 5 bases; nucleotides not matched to a gene: 8.